What follows are 16 T cell receptor beta chains derived from one specimen sequenced in a study of cytomegalovirus exposure and HLA in healthy donors (dated by TCRdb to about 2017). Library preparation used the immunoSEQ multiplex PCR assay. For the multiplex PCR, a mixture combining 60 forward primers for TCR Vbeta segments and 13 reverse primers for TCR Jbeta segments was used. TCRdb obtained this table from immuneACCESS and retained in-frame rearrangements with V and J assigned. These tables miss some clones; where compared with another copy, unresolved V genes account for less than half of the shortfall, and the remainder is unexplained. The sample has roughly 200,000 clones on record, around 77% of them singletons. Less than 3% of the sample is in the top ten clones. Sequences were obtained from PBMCs. All receptors derive from a woman aged 25 to 39 in good health and CMV-seronegative.

The sample holds a few counts of this clone. This chain joins TRBV27 and TRBJ2-7, with D hard to call. The CDR3 sequence is 13 residues long. V was shortened by 2 bases and J by 4 bases, with 9 bases between the two germline ends. Germline CDR1 MNHEY, CDR2 SMNVEV (reference sequence). This chain's CDR3 is CASSLQVEYEQYF. The CDR3 DNA sequence: TGTGCCAGCAGTTTACAGGTTGAATACGAGCAGTACTTC.

The V call is TRBV13, the J call TRBJ1-1, with 7 bases lining up with TRBD1. J lost 3 bases, V lost 4 bases, and 8 bases had no gene match. There are 15 residues in the CDR3. Germline values: CDR1 PRHDT, CDR2 FYEKMQ (reference sequence). CDR3 region: CASSSPGGPDTEAFF. As DNA, the CDR3 is TGTGCCAGCAGCTCTCCAGGGGGGCCGGACACTGAAGCTTTCTTT. The variable domain in full, with the rest retrieved from reference TRBV13 and TRBJ1-1, is AAGVIQSPRHLIKEKRETATLKCYPIPRHDTVYWYQQGPGQDPQFLISFYEKMQSDKGSIPDRFSAQQFSDYHSELNMSSLELGDSALYFCASSSPGGPDTEAFFGQGTRLTVV.

V gene TRBV28 combines with J gene TRBJ2-7; TRBD2 aligns across 11 bases. CDR1 is MDHEN, CDR2 SYDVKM, per germline. J was trimmed by 4 bases and V by 7 bases; bases with no gene match: 12. The CDR3 covers 16 residues. CDR3: CASTQRMRTSGYEQYF. CDR3 DNA sequence: TGTGCCAGCACTCAAAGAATGCGGACTAGCGGGTACGAGCAGTACTTC. Full variable domain (rest looked up from reference TRBV28 and TRBJ2-7): DVKVTQSSRYLVKRTGEKVFLECVQDMDHENMFWYRQDPGLGLRLIYFSYDVKMKEKGDIPEGYSVSREKKERFSLILESASTNQTSMYLCASTQRMRTSGYEQYFGPGTRLTVT.

The J gene is TRBJ2-5, the V gene TRBV27; the D gene is possibly TRBD1 (6 bases). Trimming left V 5 bases short and J 1 base short, with 8 bases between. The CDR3 runs 13 residues. CDR1 and CDR2 from the germline V gene are MNHEY and SMNVEV (reference sequence). CDR3 bases: TGTGCCAGCAGTATCAGGGGCCAAGAGACCCAGTACTTC. Protein: CASSIRGQETQYF.

This chain uses TRBV5-6 with TRBJ2-7; 8 bases line up with TRBD2. The CDR3 runs 14 residues. V lost 5 bases and J lost 0; bases outside the gene matches: 4. Germline V lookup: CDR1 SGHDT, CDR2 YYEEEE. The CDR3 coding sequence is TGTGCCAGCAGAGCGGGGACTAGCTCCTACGAGCAGTACTTC. Amino acid sequence: CASRAGTSSYEQYF.

The J gene is TRBJ1-6, the V gene TRBV4-1, with a possible D match to TRBD1 (6 bases). The germline V and J ends were trimmed by 5 bases and 10 bases, with 12 bases remaining between them. The CDR3 spans 13 residues. Germline CDR1 reads MGHRA; CDR2 reads YSYEKL. The CDR3 coding sequence is TGCGCCAGCAGCATACGACAGGCATCACCCCTCCACTTT. It encodes CASSIRQASPLHF.

V gene TRBV11-2 combines with J gene TRBJ1-1, with D maybe TRBD1 (5 bases). CDR3 length: 16 amino acids. V lost 2 bases and J 4 bases, leaving 17 bases between the germline ends. Germline V gives CDR1 SGHAT, CDR2 FQNNGV. The CDR3 DNA sequence: TGTGCCAGCAGCTTATTGACAGCAACCTCGGGCACTGAAGCTTTCTTT. Its translation is CASSLLTATSGTEAFF.

V and J are TRBV28 and TRBJ1-6, with D possibly matching TRBD1 (6 bases). CDR3 length: 16 residues. The germline V gene encodes CDR1 MDHEN and CDR2 SYDVKM. V was pared by 6 bases and J by 0 bases, with 12 bases between. The CDR3 spells CASSYRDSSYNSPLHF. In DNA form, the CDR3 reads TGTGCCAGCAGCTACAGGGATAGCTCCTATAATTCACCCCTCCACTTT.

The genes are TRBV9 and TRBJ2-6; 9 bases map to TRBD2. In germline, CDR1 is SGDLS, CDR2 YYNGEE. This CDR3 spans 22 amino acids. V shed 0 bases, J shed 0 bases, and the junction held 16 bases outside the gene matches. DNA for the CDR3: TGTGCCAGCAGCGTAGGTGGTAGCGGGGGTCCGGGGTTTAGCTCTGGGGCCAACGTCCTGACTTTC. Protein product: CASSVGGSGGPGFSSGANVLTF.

The V gene is TRBV9, the J gene TRBJ2-1; TRBD2 might be the D (6 bases). The germline V gene encodes CDR1 SGDLS and CDR2 YYNGEE. CDR3 length: 16 amino acids. Trimming shortened V by 0 bases and J by 5 bases, and 15 bases separated the two germline ends. The chain's CDR3 is CASSVGGDAINNEQFF. In nucleotides, the CDR3 is TGTGCCAGCAGCGTAGGGGGGGACGCAATAAACAATGAGCAGTTCTTC.

The rearrangement links TRBV7-9 to TRBJ1-1; D is unclear. The germline V gene has CDR1 SEHNR and CDR2 FQNEAQ (reference sequence). The CDR3 runs to 13 residues. V lost 7 bases to trimming and J lost 0 bases, with 9 bases between them. The CDR3 DNA sequence: TGTGCCAGCATCGAGGCACTGAACACTGAAGCTTTCTTT. Protein sequence: CASIEALNTEAFF.

V and J are TRBV20-1 and TRBJ1-2; tentatively, D is TRBD1 (5 bases). The CDR3 sequence is 11 residues long. Germline V CDR1 and CDR2: DFQATT, SNEGSKA (reference sequence). The V end lost 6 bases, the J end lost 4 bases, and 9 bases lay between the germline ends. This chain's CDR3 is CSAQVTYGYTF. Here the CDR3 DNA reads TGCAGTGCACAGGTGACCTATGGCTACACCTTC.

This clone was counted a single time. The gene calls are TRBV16 and TRBJ2-2; 15 bases match TRBD2. After removal of 3 bases from V and 6 bases from J, the junction contained 2 bases not matched to a gene. Germline V lookup: CDR1 KGHSY, CDR2 FQNENV. This CDR3 has 16 amino acids. The CDR3, as DNA: TGTGCCAGCAGCCAGGGACTAGCGGGAGGATCCGGGGAGCTGTTTTTT. Its translation is CASSQGLAGGSGELFF.

This rearrangement joins TRBV6-6 to TRBJ1-6, with 7 bases matching TRBD1. V trimming: 5 bases; J trimming: 7 bases; junction bases outside the gene matches: 11. The CDR3 spans 16 residues. Germline values: CDR1 MNHNY, CDR2 SVGAGI (reference sequence). The CDR3 sequence is CASSLRGLSGNSPLHF. The CDR3 nucleotides read TGTGCCAGCAGTCTCAGGGGGTTATCCGGGAATTCACCCCTCCACTTT.

The chain has TRBV11-2 and TRBJ2-7, with a possible D match to TRBD2 (6 bases). The CDR3 runs to 16 residues. Germline CDR1 and CDR2: SGHAT and FQNNGV. With 1 base removed from V and 0 bases from J, the gap between germline ends came to 13 bases. CDR3 loop: CASSLVVRGPSYEQYF. CDR3 nucleotide sequence: TGTGCCAGCAGCTTAGTTGTGCGGGGCCCCTCCTACGAGCAGTACTTC.

The chain is built from TRBV5-1 and TRBJ2-1, with 14 bases fitting TRBD2. Germline V CDR1 and CDR2: SGHRS, YFSETQ. J gave up 0 bases and V 4 bases, and 12 bases lay outside the gene matches. This CDR3 has 20 amino acids. The CDR3, as DNA: TGCGCCAGCAGCCCGGCCGGGACTAGCGGGGGTTCCAGCTCCTACAATGAGCAGTTCTTC. Translating gives CASSPAGTSGGSSSYNEQFF.